Listed here are 15 T cell receptor beta chains from one sample, sequenced in a study of neurological immune-mediated disorders. The time point was: longitudinal time-point 3. TCRdb redid the calling of the 5' RACE reads with MiXCR, one entry per CDR3 protein. In the table there are 85,000 to 110,000 distinct CDR3 sequences, roughly 10% of which are singletons. The sample consisted of PBMCs. The receptors come from a female donor with HTLV-1-associated myelopathy (HAM/TSP).

This clonotype was picked up many times. The chain is built from TRBV5-1 and TRBJ2-7; weak D call: TRBD1 (6 bases). This CDR3 is 15 amino acids long. V lost 4 bases to trimming and J lost 0 bases, with 14 bases between them. Germline V gene sequence: CDR1 SGHRS, CDR2 YFSETQ. In DNA form, the CDR3 reads TGCGCCAGCAGCGCAGGAGACAGGTTCTCCTACGAGCAGTACTTC. It is translated as CASSAGDRFSYEQYF.

This clonotype has only a few counts. This rearrangement joins TRBV10-2 to TRBJ2-5; 9 nucleotides match TRBD1. Germline V lookup: CDR1 WSHSY, CDR2 SAAADI. The CDR3 totals 12 residues. V lost 8 bases to trimming and J lost 5 bases; unmatched junction nucleotides: 3. The DNA of the CDR3 is TGCGCCAGCGGGACAGGGCCTGAGACCCAGTACTTC. This translates into CASGTGPETQYF.

This clonotype was found many times. This sequence joins TRBV28 and TRBJ2-7, with 8 bases that match TRBD1. The CDR3 consists of 14 residues. V lost 6 bases, J lost 4 bases, and 8 bases stayed unmatched. The V gene's germline CDR1 is MDHEN and CDR2 SYDVKM. The CDR3 sequence: CASSPGQGWYEQYF. CDR3 bases: TGTGCCAGCAGCCCCGGACAGGGATGGTACGAGCAGTACTTC.

This clonotype appeared many times. CDR3 DNA sequence: TGCAGTGCGAAGGGACTAGCGGGGGGCCAAGAGACCCAGTACTTC. This codes for CSAKGLAGGQETQYF. The chain couples TRBV20-1 to TRBJ2-5, with 15 bases aligning to TRBD2. Per the germline V gene, CDR1 is DFQATT and CDR2 is SNEGSKA (reference sequence). The CDR3 is made up of 15 amino acids. Germline trimming cut 6 bases from V and 1 base from J; bases unmatched to any gene: 3.

V gene TRBV5-1 combines with J gene TRBJ2-7; 10 bases map to TRBD1. V trimming: 3 bases; J trimming: 2 bases; junction bases outside the gene matches: 5. This CDR3 comprises 15 residues. Germline CDR1 and CDR2: SGHRS and YFSETQ. The CDR3, as DNA: TGCGCCAGCAGCTATGGGACAGGGGCTGCCTACGAGCAGTACTTC. This encodes CASSYGTGAAYEQYF.

This clonotype was counted only a few times. This rearrangement joins TRBV3-1 to TRBJ2-4; the match to TRBD2 covers 12 bases. The CDR3 runs 17 residues. V lost 1 base, J lost 1 base, and 2 bases stayed unmatched. The germline CDR1 and CDR2 sequences are LGHDT and YNNKEL (reference sequence). CDR3 nucleotides: TGTGCCAGCAGCCAAGCTAGCGGGGGGGCCGCCAAAAACATTCAGTACTTC. Translated, it gives CASSQASGGAAKNIQYF.

This clonotype was counted at least ten times. The chain is built from TRBV5-1 and TRBJ2-3, with TRBD2 as a possible D gene (5 bases). Trimming took off 2 bases at V and 0 bases at J, with 13 bases between the two ends. This CDR3 is 16 amino acids long. Germline V gene sequence: CDR1 SGHRS, CDR2 YFSETQ. CDR3 region: CASSLIGSPSTDTQYF. For the CDR3, the DNA is TGCGCCAGCAGCTTAATAGGGAGTCCCAGCACAGATACGCAGTATTTT.

This clonotype showed up many times. The CDR3 sequence: CASRIGQGNNSPLHF. CDR3 DNA sequence: TGCGCCAGCCGAATTGGACAGGGAAATAATTCACCCCTCCACTTT. The rearrangement uses TRBV5-1 and TRBJ1-6; the match to TRBD1 covers 8 bases. With 7 bases clipped from V and 5 bases from J, the junction kept 8 bases outside the gene matches. The CDR3 spans 15 residues. In germline, CDR1 is SGHRS, CDR2 YFSETQ.

This clonotype was counted ten times or more. The chain employs TRBV10-1 and TRBJ2-5; D possibly corresponds to TRBD2 (5 bases). V was pared by 0 bases and J by 8 bases, with 13 bases between. CDR3 length equals 14 residues. Germline loops: CDR1 WNHNN, CDR2 SYGVQD (reference sequence). CDR3 in DNA: TGCGCCAGCAGTGAGTCAGGCCGAGAGGGAACCCAGTACTTC. Encoded protein: CASSESGREGTQYF.

This clonotype came up once. V usage is TRBV6-5 and J usage is TRBJ2-7; D is possibly TRBD2 (6 bases). CDR3 length equals 16 residues. Germline V lookup: CDR1 MNHEY, CDR2 SVGAGI. V lost 0 bases and J 4 bases, leaving 16 bases between the germline ends. As DNA, the CDR3 is TGTGCCAGCAGTTACTCGATCGGCGGGGTAAAATACGAGCAGTACTTC. It is translated as CASSYSIGGVKYEQYF.

In this sample, this clonotype turned up many times. The V gene is TRBV5-6, the J gene TRBJ2-3, with TRBD2 matching over 9 bases. Germline V gene data show CDR1 as SGHDT and CDR2 as YYEEEE. The length of the CDR3 is 15 residues. V lost 0 bases to trimming and J lost 4 bases; unmatched junction nucleotides: 3. The CDR3 protein is CASSLVPSGADTQYF. The DNA of the CDR3 is TGTGCCAGCAGCTTGGTCCCTAGCGGGGCAGATACGCAGTATTTT.

In this sample, this clonotype turned up once. The chain has TRBV12-3 or TRBV12-4 and TRBJ2-6; D might be TRBD1 (5 bases). V lost 4 bases and J 4 bases, leaving 11 bases between the germline ends. CDR3 size: 15 residues. The CDR3 spells CASSYPGPGANVLTF. DNA for the CDR3: TGTGCCAGCAGTTACCCAGGGCCAGGGGCCAACGTCCTGACTTTC.

The V gene is TRBV3-1, the J gene TRBJ2-1; D is unresolved. V was clipped by 0 bases and J by 3 bases, with 12 bases between them. The CDR3 is made up of 16 amino acids. CDR1 is LGHDT, CDR2 YNNKEL, per germline (reference sequence). CDR3 coding DNA: TGTGCCAGCAGCCAAGAAGGGCTGTCCTTCTACAATGAGCAGTTCTTC. The encoded protein is CASSQEGLSFYNEQFF.

This clonotype appeared many times. CDR3 sequence reads: CASSPPRTANTGELFF. The CDR3 region has the DNA TGTGCCAGCTCACCACCAAGGACAGCGAACACCGGGGAGCTGTTTTTT. This chain uses TRBV18 with TRBJ2-2; D might be TRBD1 (6 bases). Deletions cut 0 bases from V and 0 bases from J, with 8 bases between. Germline lookup yields CDR1 KGHSH and CDR2 LQKENI. CDR3 length equals 16 residues.

This clonotype came up many times. The chain combines TRBV5-1 with TRBJ2-1; 8 nucleotides agree with TRBD2. The junction had 7 bases not matched to a gene; V was cut back by 2 bases and J by 9 bases. The CDR3 runs to 14 residues. Germline-derived CDR1 and CDR2 are SGHRS and YFSETQ. The DNA for the CDR3 is TGCGCCAGCAGCTTTTACGGGGGGGCCGGTGAGCAGTTCTTC. This translates into CASSFYGGAGEQFF. The complete variable domain, with remaining parts taken from reference TRBV5-1 and TRBJ2-1, reads KAGVTQTPRYLIKTRGQQVTLSCSPISGHRSVSWYQQTPGQGLQFLFEYFSETQRNKGNFPGRFSGRQFSNSRSEMNVSTLELGDSALYLCASSFYGGAGEQFFGPGTRLTVL.